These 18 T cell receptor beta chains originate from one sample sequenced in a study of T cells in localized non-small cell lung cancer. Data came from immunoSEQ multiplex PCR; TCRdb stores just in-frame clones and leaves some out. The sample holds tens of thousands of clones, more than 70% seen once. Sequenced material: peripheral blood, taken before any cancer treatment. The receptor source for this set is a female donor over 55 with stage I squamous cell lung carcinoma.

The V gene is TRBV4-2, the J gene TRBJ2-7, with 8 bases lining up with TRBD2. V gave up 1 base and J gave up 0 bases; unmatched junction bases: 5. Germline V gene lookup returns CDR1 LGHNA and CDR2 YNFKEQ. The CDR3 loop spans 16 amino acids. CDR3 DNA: TGTGCCAGCAGCCAAGCGGTAGGGACTAGCTCCTACGAGCAGTACTTC. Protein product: CASSQAVGTSSYEQYF.

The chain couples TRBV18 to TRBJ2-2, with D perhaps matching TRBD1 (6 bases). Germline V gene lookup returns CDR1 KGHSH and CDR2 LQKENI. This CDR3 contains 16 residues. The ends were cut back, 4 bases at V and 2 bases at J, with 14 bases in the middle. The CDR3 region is CASSREVQGNTGELFF. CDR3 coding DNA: TGTGCCAGCTCACGCGAAGTACAGGGAAACACCGGGGAGCTGTTTTTT.

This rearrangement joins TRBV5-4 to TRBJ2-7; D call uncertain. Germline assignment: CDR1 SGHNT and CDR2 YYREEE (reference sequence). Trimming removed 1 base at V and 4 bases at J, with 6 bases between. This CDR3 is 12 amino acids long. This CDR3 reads CASSLNGYEQYF. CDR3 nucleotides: TGTGCCAGCAGCTTGAATGGGTACGAGCAGTACTTC.

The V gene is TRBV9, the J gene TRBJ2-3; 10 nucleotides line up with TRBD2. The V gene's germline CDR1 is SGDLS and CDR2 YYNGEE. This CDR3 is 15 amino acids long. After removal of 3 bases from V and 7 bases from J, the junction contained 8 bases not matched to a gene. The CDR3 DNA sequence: TGTGCCAGCAGCGACAACCCTACTAGCGGGAATACGCAGTATTTT. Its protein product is CASSDNPTSGNTQYF.

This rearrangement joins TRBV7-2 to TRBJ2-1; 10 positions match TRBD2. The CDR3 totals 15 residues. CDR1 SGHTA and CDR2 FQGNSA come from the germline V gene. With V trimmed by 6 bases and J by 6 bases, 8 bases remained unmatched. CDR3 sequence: CASREWTSGPNEQFF. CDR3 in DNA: TGTGCCAGCAGAGAATGGACTAGCGGTCCCAATGAGCAGTTCTTC.

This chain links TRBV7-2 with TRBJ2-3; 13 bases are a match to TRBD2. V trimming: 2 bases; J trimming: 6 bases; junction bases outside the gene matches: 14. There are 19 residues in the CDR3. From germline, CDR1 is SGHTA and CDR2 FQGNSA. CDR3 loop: CASSLRVPGLAGAGDTQYF. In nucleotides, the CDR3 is TGTGCCAGCAGCTTACGTGTCCCAGGACTAGCGGGAGCAGGGGATACGCAGTATTTT.

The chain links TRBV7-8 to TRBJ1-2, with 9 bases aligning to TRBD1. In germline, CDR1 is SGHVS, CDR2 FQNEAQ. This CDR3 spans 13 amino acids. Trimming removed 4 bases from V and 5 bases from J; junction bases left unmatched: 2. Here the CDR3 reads CASSSGQGYGYTF. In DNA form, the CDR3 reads TGTGCCAGCAGCTCTGGACAGGGGTATGGCTACACCTTC.

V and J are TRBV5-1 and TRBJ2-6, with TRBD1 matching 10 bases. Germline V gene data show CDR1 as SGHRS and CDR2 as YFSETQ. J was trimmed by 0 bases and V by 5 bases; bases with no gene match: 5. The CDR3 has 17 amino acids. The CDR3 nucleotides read TGCGCCAGCAGTCTGGGACAGGGGAGCTCTGGGGCCAACGTCCTGACTTTC. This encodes CASSLGQGSSGANVLTF. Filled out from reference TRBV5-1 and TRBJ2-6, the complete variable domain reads KAGVTQTPRYLIKTRGQQVTLSCSPISGHRSVSWYQQTPGQGLQFLFEYFSETQRNKGNFPGRFSGRQFSNSRSEMNVSTLELGDSALYLCASSLGQGSSGANVLTFGAGSRLTVL.

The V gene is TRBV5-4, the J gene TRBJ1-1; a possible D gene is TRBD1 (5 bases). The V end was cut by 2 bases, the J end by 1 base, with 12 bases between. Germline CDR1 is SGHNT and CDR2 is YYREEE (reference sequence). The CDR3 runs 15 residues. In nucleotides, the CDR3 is TGTGCCAGCAGCTTCCCCGGGGGAGCGAACACTGAAGCTTTCTTT. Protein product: CASSFPGGANTEAFF.

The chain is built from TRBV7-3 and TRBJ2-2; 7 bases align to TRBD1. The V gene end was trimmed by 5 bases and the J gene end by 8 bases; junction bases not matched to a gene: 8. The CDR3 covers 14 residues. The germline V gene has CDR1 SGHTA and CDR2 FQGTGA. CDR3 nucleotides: TGTGCCAGCAGCCCCAATCCGGGACAGGGGGAGCTGTTTTTT. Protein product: CASSPNPGQGELFF.

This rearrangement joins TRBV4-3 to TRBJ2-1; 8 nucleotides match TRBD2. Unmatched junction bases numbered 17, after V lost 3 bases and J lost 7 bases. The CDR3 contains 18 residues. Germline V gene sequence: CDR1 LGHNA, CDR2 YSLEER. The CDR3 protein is CASSQIEGKREGFNEQFF. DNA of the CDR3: TGCGCCAGCAGCCAGATAGAGGGAAAACGGGAGGGCTTTAATGAGCAGTTCTTC.

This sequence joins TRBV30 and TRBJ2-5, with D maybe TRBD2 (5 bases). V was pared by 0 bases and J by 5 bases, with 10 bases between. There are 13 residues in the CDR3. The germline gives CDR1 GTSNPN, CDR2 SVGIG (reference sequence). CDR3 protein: CAWSVNGGETQYF. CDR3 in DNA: TGTGCCTGGAGTGTAAATGGCGGGGAGACCCAGTACTTC.

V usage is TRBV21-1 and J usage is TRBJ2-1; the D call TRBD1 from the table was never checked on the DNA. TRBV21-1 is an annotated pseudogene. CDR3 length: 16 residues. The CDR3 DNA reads TGTGCCAGCAGCAAAGCGGGGTACCAGGGCGGAGTAGAGCAGTTCTTC. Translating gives CASSKAGYQGGVEQFF.

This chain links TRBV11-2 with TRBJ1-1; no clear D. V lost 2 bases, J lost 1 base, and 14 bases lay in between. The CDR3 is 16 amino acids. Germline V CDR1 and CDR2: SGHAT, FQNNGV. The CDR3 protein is CASSLSFWARNTEAFF. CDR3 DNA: TGTGCCAGCAGCTTATCTTTTTGGGCGAGGAACACTGAAGCTTTCTTT.

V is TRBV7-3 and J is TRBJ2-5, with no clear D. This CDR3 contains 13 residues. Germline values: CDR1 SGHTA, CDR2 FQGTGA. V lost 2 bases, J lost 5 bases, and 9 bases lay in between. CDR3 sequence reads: CASSLGVYETQYF. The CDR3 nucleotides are TGTGCCAGCAGCTTAGGAGTTTATGAGACCCAGTACTTC.

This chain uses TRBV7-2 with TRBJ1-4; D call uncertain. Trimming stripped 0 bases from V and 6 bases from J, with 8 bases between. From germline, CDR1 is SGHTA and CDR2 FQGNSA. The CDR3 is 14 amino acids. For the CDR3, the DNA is TGTGCCAGCAGCTTAGCCTTTAGAGATGAAAAACTGTTTTTT. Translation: CASSLAFRDEKLFF. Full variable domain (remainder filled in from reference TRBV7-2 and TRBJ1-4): GAGVSQSPSNKVTEKGKDVELRCDPISGHTALYWYRQSLGQGLEFLIYFQGNSAPDKSGLPSDRFSAERTGGSVSTLTIQRTQQEDSAVYLCASSLAFRDEKLFFGSGTQLSVL.

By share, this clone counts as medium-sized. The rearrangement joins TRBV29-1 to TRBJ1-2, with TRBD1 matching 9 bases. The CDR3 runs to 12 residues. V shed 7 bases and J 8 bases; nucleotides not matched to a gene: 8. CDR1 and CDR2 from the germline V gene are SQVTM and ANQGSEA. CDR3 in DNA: TGCAGCGGGGCACAGGGGGCCGGGGGCTACACCTTC. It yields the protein CSGAQGAGGYTF.

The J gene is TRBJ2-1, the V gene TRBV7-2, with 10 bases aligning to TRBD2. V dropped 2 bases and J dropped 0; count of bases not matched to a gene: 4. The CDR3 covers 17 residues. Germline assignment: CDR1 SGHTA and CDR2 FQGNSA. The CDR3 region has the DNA TGTGCCAGCAGCTTATGGGCTAGCGGGAGCTCCTACAATGAGCAGTTCTTC. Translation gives CASSLWASGSSYNEQFF.